This T cell receptor (beta chain) was captured in a study of OX40 agonist ivuxolimab in advanced cancers. Background on the study: Ivuxolimab, an agonistic anti-OX40 (CD134) antibody, was given to patients. Notes on the study in general: Partly responding patients at 0.1-3.0 mg/kg showed some of the smallest clonal expansion. Also present in some nonresponders was a low level of normalized T-cell clonal expansion.

In regard to this clone: Antigen unknown.

Germline lookup yields CDR1 SEHNR and CDR2 FQNEAQ (reference sequence). Trimming removed 1 base from V and 1 base from J; junction bases left unmatched: 6. The CDR3 runs 16 residues. Libraries were prepared by immunoSEQ multiplex PCR; TCRdb keeps only in-frame clonotypes and omits some of them. The repertoire has 85,000 to 90,000 clones, more than 80% of them found once; the top ten carry about 0.22%. The sample consisted of CD4+ or CD8+ T cells sorted from blood, taken in a trial of the OX40 agonist ivuxolimab. The chain couples TRBV7-9 to TRBJ2-5; 7 bases are a match to TRBD2. This clonotype originated in an adult with an advanced solid tumor such as melanoma, head and neck, liver or kidney cancer. The CDR3 DNA follows: TGTGCCAGCAGCTTAGGTTTCGGGAGGCCCCAAGAGACCCAGTACTTC. Its protein is CASSLGFGRPQETQYF.